Listed below are T cell receptor beta chains from one sample, sequenced in a study of response to subunit inactivated influenza vaccine. TCRdb redid the calling of the RT-PCR reads with MiXCR, one entry per CDR3 protein. In the table there are a few hundred thousand distinct CDR3 sequences, around 11% of which are singletons. These data are also associated with another study on T cells expressing NK-cell markers.

The sample here was PBMCs from blood, taken on the day of vaccination. These receptors were collected from a man between 50 and 59 years old who received an inactivated influenza vaccine. CDR3s include the opening cysteine and the closing phenylalanine or tryptophan. Each record gives: D gene, J gene, clone size, V gene, CDR3 DNA, CDR3 protein. D genes are given only for firm matches. For some rows the clone size is stated as once, few or many, or as a class when expanded; others skip it.

TRBD1	TRBJ2-1	NA	TRBV5-1	TGCGCCAGCAGCCGGGACAGGGTTGGCCATGAGCAGTTCTTC	CASSRDRVGHEQFF
TRBD2	TRBJ2-7	NA	TRBV28	TGTGCCAGCAGTTTGGGGGGACTAGCGGGAGGGCATCTCGCCTACGAGCAGTACTTC	CASSLGGLAGGHLAYEQYF
TRBD2	TRBJ2-4	NA	TRBV3-1	TGTGCCAGCAGCCAAGTGTTCGGACTAGCGGGGGGAAAGTACTTC	CASSQVFGLAGGKYF
NA	TRBJ2-1	NA	TRBV7-2	TGTGCCAGCCAGAGAAACTGGGTCGATGAGCAGTTCTTC	CASQRNWVDEQFF
NA	TRBJ1-2	few	TRBV5-1	TGCGCCAGCGGTAACCCAGCCCAGGGCTACACCTTC	CASGNPAQGYTF
NA	TRBJ1-2	once	TRBV7-8	TGTGCCAGCAGGGGGGAGAGGACGGGTGGCTACACCTTC	CASRGERTGGYTF
NA	TRBJ2-7	few	TRBV7-9	TGTGCCATTGACACTTCCTACGAGCAGTACTTC	CAIDTSYEQYF
NA	TRBJ2-7	NA	TRBV29-1	TGCAGCGTTTCCTGGTTTAGTTTGGGTCGACATCGGATCTCCTACGAGCAGTACTTC	CSVSWFSLGRHRISYEQYF
TRBD2	TRBJ2-5	NA	TRBV20-1	TGCAGTGCTAGGGCGGGACTAGGGGTTCAAGAGACCCAGTACTTC	CSARAGLGVQETQYF
NA	TRBJ1-5	NA	TRBV7-2	TGTGCCAGCAGCTTATGGGGGGGGCACAATCAGCCCCAGCATTTT	CASSLWGGHNQPQHF
TRBD2	TRBJ2-1	NA	TRBV15	TGTGCCACCAGCAAACAGGGACTAGCGGGATCTGAGCAGTTCTTC	CATSKQGLAGSEQFF
TRBD1	TRBJ2-1	NA	TRBV5-1	TGCGCCAGCAGCCCGCATCTGGGACAGGGGTTCTGGGAGCAGTTCTTC	CASSPHLGQGFWEQFF
NA	TRBJ1-1	few	TRBV5-1	TGCGCCAGCAGCTCGGGCACAGCTCACACTGAAGCTTTCTTT	CASSSGTAHTEAFF
TRBD1	TRBJ2-7	few	TRBV12-3/TRBV12-4	TGTGCCAGCAGCCCTTCCGCAGGGGGCGTGGAGCAGTACTTC	CASSPSAGGVEQYF
NA	TRBJ2-4	many	TRBV4-1	TGCGCCAGCAGCCAAGGGACGTCGTACATTCAGTACTTC	CASSQGTSYIQYF
NA	TRBJ2-2	few	TRBV5-1	TGCGCCAGCAGCTCAGACGGACACACCGGGGAGCTGTTTTTT	CASSSDGHTGELFF
TRBD1	TRBJ1-2	NA	TRBV5-6	TGTGCCAGCAGCGTGCGCCGGGACAGGGGGAACGGTGGCTACACCTTC	CASSVRRDRGNGGYTF
NA	TRBJ2-2	NA	TRBV5-1	TGCGCCAGCAGCTTGGTAGGCGGACCAGGGGCCGGGGAGCTGTTTTTT	CASSLVGGPGAGELFF
NA	TRBJ2-3	few	TRBV20-1	TGCAGTGCTAGATTAGGCATAGGCGGAGATACGCAGTATTTT	CSARLGIGGDTQYF
TRBD1	TRBJ1-1	NA	TRBV11-2	TGTGCCAGCAGCCCAAGGAGGGGGCGCGAAGCTTTCTTT	CASSPRRGREAFF
TRBD2	TRBJ2-3	NA	TRBV7-9	TGTGCCAGCAGACCTAATAGCGGGAGGGCCTTAGATACGCAGTATTTT	CASRPNSGRALDTQYF
NA	TRBJ1-1	NA	TRBV6-2/TRBV6-3	TGTGCCAGCAGTTACTCTCCGGGGAGAGACACTGAAGCTTTCTTT	CASSYSPGRDTEAFF
TRBD2	TRBJ2-5	few	TRBV11-2	TGTGCCAGCAGCTTAGTTTCGTCTAGCGGGAGTTTTAGCGGGACCCAGTACTTC	CASSLVSSSGSFSGTQYF
NA	TRBJ2-3	few	TRBV12-3/TRBV12-4	TGTGCCACCTTTTCGAGCTTGGGCCCAAGGCAGTATTTT	CATFSSLGPRQYF
TRBD2	TRBJ2-7	few	TRBV20-1	TGCAGTGCTAGACCTCTAGCGGGATCTTCCTACGAGCAGTACTTC	CSARPLAGSSYEQYF
NA	TRBJ1-6	few	TRBV3-1	TGTGCCAGCAGCCGACTTTCGATCGGTAATTCACCCCTCCACTTT	CASSRLSIGNSPLHF
NA	TRBJ2-1	few	TRBV12-3/TRBV12-4	TGTGCCAGCAGTTTTGGCGGGGCCAATGAGCAGTTCTTC	CASSFGGANEQFF
TRBD1	TRBJ1-6	few	TRBV4-3	TGCGCCAGCAGCCAAGAAGAGGGACAGAGCAGTAATTCACCCCTCCACTTT	CASSQEEGQSSNSPLHF
TRBD1	TRBJ2-3	NA	TRBV27	TGTGCCAGCACCCCAATGACAGGGAAGGGTACAGATACGCAGTATTTT	CASTPMTGKGTDTQYF
NA	TRBJ2-7	many	TRBV12-3/TRBV12-4	TGTGCCAGCAGTTTATTCTACGAGCAGTACTTC	CASSLFYEQYF
NA	TRBJ2-7	NA	TRBV25-1	TGTGCCAGCAGATCCCTCTACGAGCAGTACTTC	CASRSLYEQYF